One and the same sample provided the 2 T cell receptor beta chains below, sequenced in a study of T cell repertoires in cytomegalovirus infection. TCRdb itself ran the reads through MiXCR, one entry per CDR3 protein. The table includes 300,000 to 400,000 distinct CDR3 sequences, just under 30% detected once. These TCRs' antigens remain unknown. The specimen comprised cultured PBMCs, sampled from culture after CMV antigen stimulation. These receptors came from a human donor in good health (CMV status not recorded). Some clones in this sample may be carry-over from other donors' samples.

The chain links TRBV25-1 to TRBJ2-5, with D perhaps given as TRBD1 or TRBD2 (5 bases each). Germline-derived CDR1 and CDR2 are MGHDK and SYGVNS. This CDR3 is built from 16 residues. Trimming shortened V by 3 bases and J by 5 bases, and 19 bases separated the two germline ends. This chain's CDR3 is CASSDVMGRNVETQYF. The CDR3 DNA sequence: TGTGCCAGCAGTGATGTGATGGGACGGAACGTGGAGACCCAGTACTTC. The variable domain in full, completed from reference TRBV25-1 and TRBJ2-5, reads EADIYQTPRYLVIGTGKKITLECSQTMGHDKMYWYQQDPGMELHLIHYSYGVNSTEKGDLSSESTVSRIRTEHFPLTLESARPSHTSQYLCASSDVMGRNVETQYFGPGTRLLVL.

The count of this clonotype is one. This may arise from a read error, as a much more abundant clone is one base away. In this CDR3 the conserved last residue, phenylalanine or tryptophan, is missing, so a read error is likely. This sequence joins TRBV7-2 and TRBJ1-5; possible D gene TRBD1, 6 bases. Germline V lookup: CDR1 SGHTA, CDR2 FQGNSA. Trimming took 3 bases from V and 6 from J, leaving 15 bases between them. CDR3 length: 15 residues. The CDR3 protein is CASSLTQGNGQPQHL. CDR3 nucleotides: TGTGCCAGCAGCTTGACACAGGGTAATGGTCAGCCCCAGCATCTT.